A single sample gave rise to the 24 T cell receptor beta chains below, sequenced in a study of blood T cells in healthy people across ages. Next came a second PCR, run for about 6 to 12 cycles, which used a sample-barcoded 5' primer along with a J-beta primer mix. TCRdb analysed the 5' RACE reads with MiXCR anew, one entry per CDR3 protein. The data hold approximately 690,000 distinct CDR3 sequences, with roughly 43% observed a single time. Sequencing input: blood. Receptor source: a man at least 80 years old in good health.

The J gene is TRBJ2-1, the V gene TRBV7-3; maybe TRBD2 (6 bases). V lost 5 bases and J 6 bases, leaving 17 bases between the germline ends. CDR1 is SGHTA and CDR2 is FQGTGA in the germline V gene. The CDR3 runs 15 residues. The CDR3 loop is CASSVVSGRSNEQFF. Written as DNA, the CDR3 is TGTGCCAGCAGCGTAGTTAGTGGGAGGAGCAATGAGCAGTTCTTC.

In this sample, this clonotype turned up a few times. V usage is TRBV6-2 or TRBV6-3 and J usage is TRBJ2-5, with TRBD1 matching 7 bases. Trimming cost V 8 bases and J 11 bases; bases outside gene matches: 11. Germline values: CDR1 MNHEY, CDR2 SVGEGT. The CDR3 covers 12 residues. CDR3: CASQRQGWEQYF. CDR3 DNA: TGTGCCAGCCAGAGACAGGGCTGGGAGCAGTACTTC.

This chain uses TRBV20-1 with TRBJ2-1, with 8 bases matching TRBD1. The ends lost 6 bases at V and 13 bases at J; junction bases unmatched: 17. The length of the CDR3 is 14 residues. CDR1 and CDR2 (germline): DFQATT, SNEGSKA (reference sequence). The CDR3 sequence is CSASPRDRLKTQFF. The CDR3 DNA follows: TGCAGTGCCAGCCCCCGGGACAGGCTGAAGACCCAGTTCTTC.

V and J are TRBV2 and TRBJ2-3, with D possibly being TRBD1 or TRBD2 (5 bases each). This CDR3 has 14 amino acids. Germline values: CDR1 SNHLY, CDR2 FYNNEI. Trimming cost V 7 bases and J 0 bases, with 11 bases left between them. The CDR3 is CASKLWGSTDTQYF. The CDR3 region has the DNA TGTGCCAGCAAGTTATGGGGGAGCACAGATACGCAGTATTTT.

J is TRBJ2-7 and V is TRBV7-9, with a possible D match to TRBD1 (6 bases). V lost 5 bases and J lost 3, with 17 bases in between. CDR3 length equals 15 residues. CDR1 and CDR2 (germline): SEHNR, FQNEAQ (reference sequence). Here the CDR3 reads CASSPKGRGVYEQYF. CDR3 sequence (DNA): TGTGCCAGCAGCCCAAAGGGCAGGGGCGTCTACGAGCAGTACTTC.

The genes are TRBV28 and TRBJ1-4; no firm D call. The CDR3 runs to 14 residues. Trimming pared 2 bases from V and 4 bases from J, leaving 8 bases between. From germline, CDR1 is MDHEN and CDR2 SYDVKM. CDR3 amino acids: CASSLGGVNEKLFF. CDR3 nucleotides: TGTGCCAGCAGTTTAGGCGGGGTTAATGAAAAACTGTTTTTT.

V is TRBV25-1 and J is TRBJ2-5, with D possibly matching TRBD1 (6 bases). Germline V gene data show CDR1 as MGHDK and CDR2 as SYGVNS. The CDR3 consists of 15 residues. The ends were cut back, 4 bases at V and 4 bases at J, with 16 bases in the middle. For the CDR3, the DNA is TGTGCCAGCAGTGGACAGGTTGAGGTGGTAGAGACCCAGTACTTC. Amino acid sequence: CASSGQVEVVETQYF.

This chain joins TRBV25-1 and TRBJ1-2, with 10 bases fitting TRBD1. Germline loops: CDR1 MGHDK, CDR2 SYGVNS. J gave up 4 bases and V 2 bases, and 10 bases lay outside the gene matches. The CDR3 covers 17 residues. Here the CDR3 reads CASSETGTGVLGYGYTF. CDR3 bases: TGTGCCAGCAGTGAAACCGGGACAGGGGTCCTCGGCTATGGCTACACCTTC.

This clonotype appeared a few times. The J gene is TRBJ1-2, the V gene TRBV6-4; 7 bases map to TRBD1. CDR3 size: 13 residues. The V gene end was trimmed by 6 bases and the J gene end by 3 bases; junction bases not matched to a gene: 4. Per the germline V gene, CDR1 is MRHNA and CDR2 is SNTAGT. The CDR3, as DNA: TGTGCCAGCAGACAGGGGCGCGACTATGGCTACACCTTC. Encoded protein: CASRQGRDYGYTF.

This clonotype was recorded at least ten times. The chain combines TRBV6-2 or TRBV6-3 with TRBJ2-1; TRBD2 matches at 7 bases. J was trimmed by 6 bases and V by 1 base; bases with no gene match: 15. The CDR3 runs to 18 residues. Germline V lookup: CDR1 MNHEY, CDR2 SVGEGT. Here the CDR3 DNA reads TGTGCCAGCAGTTACTTCGGTGGGAGGGCCGGAATTGGCAATGAGCAGTTCTTC. It codes for CASSYFGGRAGIGNEQFF.

This clonotype was found a few times. V usage is TRBV7-9 and J usage is TRBJ2-3; D perhaps matches TRBD2 (6 bases). The CDR3 is 14 residues long. In germline, CDR1 is SEHNR, CDR2 FQNEAQ (reference sequence). Trimming removed 3 bases at V and 6 bases at J, with 13 bases between. The CDR3 reads CASSFALGGDTQYF. The CDR3 DNA follows: TGTGCCAGCAGCTTCGCCCTCGGAGGGGATACGCAGTATTTT.

This clonotype was counted only a few times. A much larger clone lies one base from this, so it may be a read error. This chain links TRBV29-1 with TRBJ2-1; D is perhaps TRBD1 (5 bases). Germline V CDR1 and CDR2: SQVTM, ANQGSEA. Trimming took 3 bases from V and 0 from J, leaving 12 bases between them. This CDR3 has 15 residues. The CDR3 loop reads CSVDRAASSYNEQFF. The CDR3 region has the DNA TGCAGCGTTGACAGGGCCGCGAGCTCCTACAATGAGCAGTTCTTC.

The gene calls are TRBV20-1 and TRBJ1-1; TRBD1 is a possible D gene (5 bases). Germline values: CDR1 DFQATT, CDR2 SNEGSKA (reference sequence). The CDR3 totals 14 residues. Here the CDR3 reads CSVRVGGMDTEAFF. The CDR3, as DNA: TGCAGCGTGAGGGTCGGGGGTATGGACACTGAAGCTTTCTTT.

The chain recombines TRBV7-2 with TRBJ2-3, with 8 bases matching TRBD2. The CDR3 loop spans 18 amino acids. Germline CDR1 reads SGHTA; CDR2 reads FQGNSA. J gave up 4 bases and V 1 base, and 13 bases lay outside the gene matches. DNA of the CDR3: TGTGCCAGCAGCTTAGGAGCCCTCACCGGGGGGGCCGCAGATACGCAGTATTTT. Translated, it gives CASSLGALTGGAADTQYF.

The gene calls are TRBV6-1 and TRBJ2-4; D may match TRBD1 or TRBD2 (5 bases each). The J call may be mistaken, given a closer DNA end match to TRBJ2-7. Germline assignment: CDR1 MNHNS and CDR2 SASEGT. The CDR3 totals 17 residues. The CDR3 DNA sequence: TGTGCCAGCAGGACCCACACGGGGCACCGCGTCACCTACGAGCAGTACTTC. It is translated as CASRTHTGHRVTYEQYF.

The rearrangement joins TRBV7-2 to TRBJ2-1; TRBD2 matches 15 bases. Germline V gene lookup returns CDR1 SGHTA and CDR2 FQGNSA. Germline trimming cut 10 bases from V and 2 bases from J; bases unmatched to any gene: 12. The length of the CDR3 is 18 residues. CDR3 bases: TGTGCCAACAGATCCGGGACTAGCGGGGGGAGAACCTACAATGAGCAGTTCTTC. It specifies CANRSGTSGGRTYNEQFF.

The chain joins TRBV6-2 or TRBV6-3 to TRBJ1-1, with D unresolved. Germline V gene data show CDR1 as MNHEY and CDR2 as SVGEGT. Deletions cut 5 bases from V and 0 bases from J, with 22 bases between. This CDR3 is 18 amino acids long. The CDR3 loop reads CASSQRTVLRSLNTEAFF. The CDR3 DNA reads TGTGCCAGCAGTCAACGGACTGTGCTGAGATCTCTGAACACTGAAGCTTTCTTT.

V gene TRBV24-1 combines with J gene TRBJ2-2; D not resolved. This CDR3 contains 13 residues. Trimming took 7 bases from V and 3 from J, leaving 8 bases between them. Germline values: CDR1 KGHDR, CDR2 SFDVKD. CDR3 amino acids: CATRERDTGELFF. CDR3 DNA: TGTGCCACCAGAGAACGGGACACCGGGGAGCTGTTTTTT.

The V gene is TRBV9, the J gene TRBJ2-3, with D tentatively TRBD2 (7 bases). V dropped 2 bases and J dropped 4 bases, with 8 bases sitting between them. This CDR3 spans 13 amino acids. Germline V CDR1 and CDR2: SGDLS, YYNGEE. The CDR3: CASSVGGPDTQYF. In DNA form, the CDR3 reads TGTGCCAGCAGCGTGGGGGGGCCAGATACGCAGTATTTT.

This chain joins TRBV6-6 and TRBJ2-7; D possibly corresponds to TRBD1 (6 bases). CDR3 size: 16 residues. The germline gives CDR1 MNHNY, CDR2 SVGAGI (reference sequence). The V gene lost 4 bases and the J gene lost 4 bases, with 20 bases spanning the gap. This chain's CDR3 is CASSSPLGGLAYEQYF. CDR3 in DNA: TGTGCCAGCAGTTCCCCATTAGGGGGTCTGGCTTACGAGCAGTACTTC.

The chain joins TRBV7-3 to TRBJ2-1, with 9 bases identical to TRBD2. After removal of 0 bases from V and 14 bases from J, the junction contained 8 bases not matched to a gene. Germline values: CDR1 SGHTA, CDR2 FQGTGA. The CDR3 extends over 14 amino acids. DNA of the CDR3: TGTGCCAGCAGCTTAACGGGGACTAGCCCACTTGAGTTCTTC. Residues: CASSLTGTSPLEFF.

The chain has TRBV7-2 and TRBJ2-1; D uncertain. Trimming cost V 5 bases and J 7 bases, with 9 bases left between them. Germline CDR1 SGHTA, CDR2 FQGNSA. CDR3 length: 12 amino acids. The CDR3 region has the DNA TGTGCCAGCAGCGCCATGCGAAATGAGCAGTTCTTC. Translating gives CASSAMRNEQFF.

This clonotype was recorded only once. This chain links TRBV4-3 with TRBJ2-1; D possibly corresponds to TRBD2 (7 bases). The germline V gene encodes CDR1 LGHNA and CDR2 YSLEER. The CDR3 contains 17 residues. Trimming pared 3 bases from V and 5 bases from J, leaving 20 bases between. The CDR3 is CASSQGPAGAGNNEQFF. The CDR3 nucleotides are TGCGCCAGCAGCCAGGGCCCGGCGGGGGCTGGAAACAATGAGCAGTTCTTC.

The chain links TRBV20-1 to TRBJ2-1; no reliable D call. Germline V CDR1 and CDR2: DFQATT, SNEGSKA (reference sequence). Between the trimmed V and J ends, which lost 3 bases and 6 bases, there was a span of 12 bases. This CDR3 has 13 amino acids. The CDR3 region has the DNA TGCAGTGCTAGGATTCCCTTGGCCAATGAGCAGTTCTTC. Its protein product is CSARIPLANEQFF.